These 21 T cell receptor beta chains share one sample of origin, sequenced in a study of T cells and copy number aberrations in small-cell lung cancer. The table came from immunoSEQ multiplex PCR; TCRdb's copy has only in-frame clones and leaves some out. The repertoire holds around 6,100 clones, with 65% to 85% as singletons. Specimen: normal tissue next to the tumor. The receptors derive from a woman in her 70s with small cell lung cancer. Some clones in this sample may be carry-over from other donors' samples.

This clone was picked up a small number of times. The CDR3 protein is CAWAGTGWTEAFF. The CDR3 DNA is TGTGCCTGGGCCGGGACAGGGTGGACTGAAGCTTTCTTT. This chain links TRBV30 with TRBJ1-1; 9 bases fit TRBD1. The CDR3 is 13 residues long. Germline trimming cut 5 bases from V and 5 bases from J; bases unmatched to any gene: 6. Germline CDR1 and CDR2: GTSNPN and SVGIG (reference sequence).

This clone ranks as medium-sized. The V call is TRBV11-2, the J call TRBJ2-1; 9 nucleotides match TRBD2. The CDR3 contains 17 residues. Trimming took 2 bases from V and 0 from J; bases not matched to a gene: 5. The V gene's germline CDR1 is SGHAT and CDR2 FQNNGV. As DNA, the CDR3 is TGTGCCAGCAGCTTACGGCATAGCGGGAGCTCCTACAATGAGCAGTTCTTC. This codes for CASSLRHSGSSYNEQFF.

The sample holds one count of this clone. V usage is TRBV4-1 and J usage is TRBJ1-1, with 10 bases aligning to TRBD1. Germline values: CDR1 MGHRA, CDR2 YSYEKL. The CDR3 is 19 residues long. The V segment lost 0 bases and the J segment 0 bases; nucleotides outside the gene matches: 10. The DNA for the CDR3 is TGCGCCAGCAGCCAAGAACGCCTAAGGGACAGGGGCTTGAACACTGAAGCTTTCTTT. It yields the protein CASSQERLRDRGLNTEAFF.

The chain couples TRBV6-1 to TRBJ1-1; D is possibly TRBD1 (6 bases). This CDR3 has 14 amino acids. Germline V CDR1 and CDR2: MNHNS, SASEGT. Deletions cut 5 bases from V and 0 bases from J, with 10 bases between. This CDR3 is CASSIGQLNTEAFF. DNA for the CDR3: TGTGCCAGCAGTATCGGACAGTTGAACACTGAAGCTTTCTTT.

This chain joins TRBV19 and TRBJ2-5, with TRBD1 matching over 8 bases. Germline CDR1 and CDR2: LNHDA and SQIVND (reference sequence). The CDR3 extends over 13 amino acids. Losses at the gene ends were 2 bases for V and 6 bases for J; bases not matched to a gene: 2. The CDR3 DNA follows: TGTGCCAGTAGTATAAGGACAGGGAAGACCCAGTACTTC. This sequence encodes CASSIRTGKTQYF.

The CDR3 protein is CASSPGARTGELFF. The CDR3 DNA is TGTGCCAGCAGCCCAGGGGCAAGAACCGGGGAGCTGTTTTTT. The gene calls are TRBV28 and TRBJ2-2; the D gene is possibly TRBD1 (6 bases). There are 14 residues in the CDR3. V was trimmed by 6 bases and J by 5 bases, leaving 13 bases between them. Germline values: CDR1 MDHEN, CDR2 SYDVKM.

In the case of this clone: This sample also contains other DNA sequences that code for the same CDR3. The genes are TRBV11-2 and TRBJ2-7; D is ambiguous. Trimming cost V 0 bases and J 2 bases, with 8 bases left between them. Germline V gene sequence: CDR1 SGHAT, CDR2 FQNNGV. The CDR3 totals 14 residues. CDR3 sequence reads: CASSLDGNPYEQYF. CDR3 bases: TGTGCCAGCAGCTTAGACGGTAATCCCTACGAGCAGTACTTC.

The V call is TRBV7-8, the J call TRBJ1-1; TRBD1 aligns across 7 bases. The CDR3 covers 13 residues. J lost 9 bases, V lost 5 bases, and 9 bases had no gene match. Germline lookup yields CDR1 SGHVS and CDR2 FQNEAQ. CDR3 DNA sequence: TGTGCCAGCAGCCTTGACAGGGAAGTCAAAGCTTTCTTT. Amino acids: CASSLDREVKAFF.

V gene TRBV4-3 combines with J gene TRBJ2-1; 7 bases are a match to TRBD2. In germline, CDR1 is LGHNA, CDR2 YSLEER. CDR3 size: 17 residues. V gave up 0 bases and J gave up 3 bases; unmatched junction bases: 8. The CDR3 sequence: CASSQDEGGGDYNEQFF. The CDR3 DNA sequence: TGCGCCAGCAGCCAAGATGAGGGCGGGGGAGACTACAATGAGCAGTTCTTC.

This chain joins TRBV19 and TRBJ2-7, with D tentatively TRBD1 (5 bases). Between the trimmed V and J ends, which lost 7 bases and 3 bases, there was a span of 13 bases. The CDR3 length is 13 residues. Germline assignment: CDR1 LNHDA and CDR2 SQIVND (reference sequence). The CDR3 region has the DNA TGTGCCAGTACCCCAGGGTCGGACTACGAGCAGTACTTC. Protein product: CASTPGSDYEQYF.

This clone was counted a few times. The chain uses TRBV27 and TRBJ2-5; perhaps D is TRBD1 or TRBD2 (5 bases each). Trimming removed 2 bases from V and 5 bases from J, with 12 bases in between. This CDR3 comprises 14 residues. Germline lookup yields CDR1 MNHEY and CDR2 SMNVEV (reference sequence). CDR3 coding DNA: TGTGCCAGCAGTTTAGGGGGTACAAGGGAGACCCAGTACTTC. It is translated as CASSLGGTRETQYF.

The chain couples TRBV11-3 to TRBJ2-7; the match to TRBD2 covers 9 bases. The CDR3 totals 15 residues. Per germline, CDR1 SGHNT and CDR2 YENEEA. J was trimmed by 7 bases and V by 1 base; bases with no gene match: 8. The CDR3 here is CASSLGPAGGPEQYF. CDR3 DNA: TGTGCCAGCAGCTTAGGGCCAGCGGGAGGTCCGGAGCAGTACTTC.

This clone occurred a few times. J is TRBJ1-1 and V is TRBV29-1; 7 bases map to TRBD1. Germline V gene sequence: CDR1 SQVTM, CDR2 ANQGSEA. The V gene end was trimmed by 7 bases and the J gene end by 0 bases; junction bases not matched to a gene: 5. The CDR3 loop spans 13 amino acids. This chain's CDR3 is CSATTGMNTEAFF. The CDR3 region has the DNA TGCAGCGCCACGACAGGGATGAACACTGAAGCTTTCTTT.

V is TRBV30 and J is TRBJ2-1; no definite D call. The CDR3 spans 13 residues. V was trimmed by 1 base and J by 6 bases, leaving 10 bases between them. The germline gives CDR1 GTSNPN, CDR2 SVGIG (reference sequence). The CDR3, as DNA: TGTGCCTGGAGTGCCGGATGGCCCAATGAGCAGTTCTTC. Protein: CAWSAGWPNEQFF. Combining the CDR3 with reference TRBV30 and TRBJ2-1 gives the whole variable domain SQTIHQWPATLVQPVGSPLSLECTVEGTSNPNLYWYRQAAGRGLQLLFYSVGIGQISSEVPQNLSASRPQDRQFILSSKKLLLSDSGFYLCAWSAGWPNEQFFGPGTRLTVL.

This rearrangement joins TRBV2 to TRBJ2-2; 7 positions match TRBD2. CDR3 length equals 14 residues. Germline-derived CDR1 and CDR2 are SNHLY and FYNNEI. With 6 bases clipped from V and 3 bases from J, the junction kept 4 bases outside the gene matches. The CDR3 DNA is TGTGCCAGCAGGTTAGCGGGTGACACCGGGGAGCTGTTTTTT. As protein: CASRLAGDTGELFF. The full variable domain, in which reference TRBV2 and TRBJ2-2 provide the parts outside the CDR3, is EPEVTQTPSHQVTQMGQEVILRCVPISNHLYFYWYRQILGQKVEFLVSFYNNEISEKSEIFDDQFSVERPDGSNFTLKIRSTKLEDSAMYFCASRLAGDTGELFFGEGSRLTVL.

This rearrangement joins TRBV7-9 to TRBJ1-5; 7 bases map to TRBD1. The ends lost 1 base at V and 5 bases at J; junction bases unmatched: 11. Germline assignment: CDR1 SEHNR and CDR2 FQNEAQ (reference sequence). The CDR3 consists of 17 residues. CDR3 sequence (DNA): TGTGCCAGCAGCTTAGTTCGTAGGGACAGAGCTGATCAGCCCCAGCATTTT. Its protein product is CASSLVRRDRADQPQHF. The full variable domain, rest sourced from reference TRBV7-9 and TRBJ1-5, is DTGVSQNPRHKITKRGQNVTFRCDPISEHNRLYWYRQTLGQGPEFLTYFQNEAQLEKSRLLSDRFSAERPKGSFSTLEIQRTEQGDSAMYLCASSLVRRDRADQPQHFGDGTRLSIL.

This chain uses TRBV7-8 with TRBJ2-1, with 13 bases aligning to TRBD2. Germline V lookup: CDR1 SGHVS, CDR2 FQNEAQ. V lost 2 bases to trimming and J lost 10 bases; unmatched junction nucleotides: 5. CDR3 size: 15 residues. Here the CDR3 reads CASSLLTSGRGEQFF. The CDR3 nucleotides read TGTGCCAGCAGCTTACTAACTAGCGGGAGGGGGGAGCAGTTCTTC.

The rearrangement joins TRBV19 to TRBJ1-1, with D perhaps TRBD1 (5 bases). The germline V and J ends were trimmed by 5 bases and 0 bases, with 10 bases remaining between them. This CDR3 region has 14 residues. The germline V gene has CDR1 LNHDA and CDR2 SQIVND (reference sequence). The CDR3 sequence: CASSLRGMNTEAFF. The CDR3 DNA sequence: TGTGCCAGTAGTCTCCGGGGGATGAACACTGAAGCTTTCTTT.

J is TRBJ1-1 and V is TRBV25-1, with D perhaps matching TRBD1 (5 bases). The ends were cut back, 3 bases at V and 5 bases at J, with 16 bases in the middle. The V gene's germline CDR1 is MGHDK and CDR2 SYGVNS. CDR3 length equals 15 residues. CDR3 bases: TGTGCCAGCAGTGATAATCCAGGGAGTGGGACTGAAGCTTTCTTT. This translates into CASSDNPGSGTEAFF.

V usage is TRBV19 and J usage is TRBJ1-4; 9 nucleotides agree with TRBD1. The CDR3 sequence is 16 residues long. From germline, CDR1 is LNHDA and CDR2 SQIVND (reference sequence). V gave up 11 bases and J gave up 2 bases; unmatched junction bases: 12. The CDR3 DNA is TGTGCCGTCGGGGGACAGGGATTTCGGACTAATGAAAAACTGTTTTTT. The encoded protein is CAVGGQGFRTNEKLFF.

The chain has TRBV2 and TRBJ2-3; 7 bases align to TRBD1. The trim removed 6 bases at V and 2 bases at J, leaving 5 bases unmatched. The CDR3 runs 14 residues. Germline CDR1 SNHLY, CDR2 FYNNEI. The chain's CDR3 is CASSWDSVTDTQYF. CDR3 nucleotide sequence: TGTGCCAGCAGCTGGGACAGCGTCACAGATACGCAGTATTTT.